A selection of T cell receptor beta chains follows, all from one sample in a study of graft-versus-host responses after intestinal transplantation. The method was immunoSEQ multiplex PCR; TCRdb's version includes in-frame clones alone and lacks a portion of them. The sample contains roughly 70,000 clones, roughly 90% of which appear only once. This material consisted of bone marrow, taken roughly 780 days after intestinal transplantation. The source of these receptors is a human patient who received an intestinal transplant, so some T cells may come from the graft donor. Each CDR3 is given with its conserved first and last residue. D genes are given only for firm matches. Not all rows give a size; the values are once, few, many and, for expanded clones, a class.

TGCACCAGCAGCCAAAGGTCTGCCGGCTCCTACAATGAGCAGTTCTTC,CTSSQRSAGSYNEQFF,TRBV1,NA,TRBJ2-1,NA
TGTGCCAGCAGCTTAGCTGACAGGGCGAGGAATGAGCAGTTCTTC,CASSLADRARNEQFF,TRBV7-6,TRBD1,TRBJ2-1,NA
TGTGCCAGCAGCTCCTGGGGGTCAGGCGAGCAGTACTTC,CASSSWGSGEQYF,TRBV5-4,NA,TRBJ2-7,NA
TGTGCCAGCAGCCCGGACGGATATCAGCCCCAGCATTTT,CASSPDGYQPQHF,TRBV9,NA,TRBJ1-5,NA
TGTGCCAGCAGCTTAGGTTACGAGCAGTACTTC,CASSLGYEQYF,TRBV5-6,NA,TRBJ2-7,NA
TGTGCCAGCAGCGTAGAGGGTCCAAACACTGAAGCTTTCTTT,CASSVEGPNTEAFF,TRBV9,NA,TRBJ1-1,NA
TGTGCCAGCAGCCCCGGGGGCGGTACCGGGGAGCTGTTTTTT,CASSPGGGTGELFF,TRBV27,NA,TRBJ2-2,NA
TGTGCCAGCAGCGCCTCACCACCCGGGGGCGAGCAGTACTTC,CASSASPPGGEQYF,TRBV9,NA,TRBJ2-7,NA
TGCGCCAGCAGCCCCCAACAGGGGGAGCCCACAGATACGCAGTATTTT,CASSPQQGEPTDTQYF,TRBV4-1,TRBD1,TRBJ2-3,NA
TGCGCCAGCAGCCCCTACACGGGACAGGGGGCAGGGGAGACCCAGTACTTC,CASSPYTGQGAGETQYF,TRBV4-1,TRBD1,TRBJ2-5,NA
TGTGCCAGCAGCGCTGACCGGGACCGGAGAATCTATGGCTACACCTTC,CASSADRDRRIYGYTF,TRBV5-5,NA,TRBJ1-2,NA
TGTGCCTCCAGCCCCGGGACAGGGCGAAATCAGCCCCAGCATTTT,CASSPGTGRNQPQHF,TRBV30,TRBD1,TRBJ1-5,NA
TGTGCCAGCAGCACTAGCCGTGAGACCCAGTACTTC,CASSTSRETQYF,TRBV11-2,NA,TRBJ2-5,NA
TGTGCCAGTAGTATAAGGGCTGGAAACACCATATATTTT,CASSIRAGNTIYF,TRBV19,NA,TRBJ1-3,once
TGTGCCAGCAGCCAAGTTGTAGGGGGCTCGTCCAAAAACATTCAGTACTTC,CASSQVVGGSSKNIQYF,TRBV14,TRBD1,TRBJ2-4,NA
TGTGCCAGCAGCCCTGGACTAGCGGTCGAGGATGAGCAGTTCTTC,CASSPGLAVEDEQFF,TRBV5-5,TRBD2,TRBJ2-1,NA
TGTGCCAGCAGCTTAGGTTTGGCGGATACGCAGTATTTT,CASSLGLADTQYF,TRBV11-3,NA,TRBJ2-3,NA
TGTGCCAGCAGCCAGTCTAGCGGGAGAAACGAGCAGTACTTC,CASSQSSGRNEQYF,TRBV5-6,TRBD2,TRBJ2-7,NA
TGTGCCAGCAGCTATAATAGCGGGAGGAACACCGGGGAGCTGTTTTTT,CASSYNSGRNTGELFF,TRBV7-2,TRBD2,TRBJ2-2,NA
TGTGCCATACGAGGGACGGTAGCTAACTATGGCTACACCTTC,CAIRGTVANYGYTF,TRBV28,NA,TRBJ1-2,NA
TGTGCCAGTAGTACCAACGGTGGGGTCCAGCCCCAGCATTTT,CASSTNGGVQPQHF,TRBV19,NA,TRBJ1-5,few
TGTGCCAGCAGCTTCGGAGTAGGGTGGAGCACAGATACGCAGTATTTT,CASSFGVGWSTDTQYF,TRBV5-6,NA,TRBJ2-3,NA
TGTGCCAGCGGCCAAGAGACCCAGTACTTC,CASGQETQYF,TRBV7-6,NA,TRBJ2-5,NA
TGCGCCAGCAGCTTTTTTGCTAGCGGGAGCTCAGGGTCCTACAATGAGCAGTTCTTC,CASSFFASGSSGSYNEQFF,TRBV5-1,TRBD2,TRBJ2-1,once
TGTGCCAGCAGCTTAGGGGTGCTCGGACAGGGAACGAACACTGAAGCTTTCTTT,CASSLGVLGQGTNTEAFF,TRBV7-9,TRBD1,TRBJ1-1,few
TGTGCCAGCAGCACTAGGGGCATGCTCCAGACCCAGTACTTC,CASSTRGMLQTQYF,TRBV6-5,NA,TRBJ2-5,NA
TGTGCCAGCAGCTTGGGACAGGGGGGGGACGAGCAGTACTTC,CASSLGQGGDEQYF,TRBV27,TRBD1,TRBJ2-7,NA
TGCGCCAGCAGTGAAGGAGCTGGGGCCAACGTCCTGACTTTC,CASSEGAGANVLTF,TRBV10-1,NA,TRBJ2-6,NA
TGTGCCAGCGTCTTGAGGACGTCGTACGAGCAGTACTTC,CASVLRTSYEQYF,TRBV5-4,NA,TRBJ2-7,NA
TGTGCCAGCAGCCTTAGCGGGAGGGCGTCAGATACGCAGTATTTT,CASSLSGRASDTQYF,TRBV5-4,TRBD2,TRBJ2-3,once
TGTGCCAGCAGTTACGCGCTAGCGGGGGAGGGAGATACGCAGTATTTT,CASSYALAGEGDTQYF,TRBV6-5,TRBD2,TRBJ2-3,NA
TGTGCCAGCACGTCGAGGACAGAGGGGCCCTACATTTCACCCCTCCACTTT,CASTSRTEGPYISPLHF,TRBV28,NA,TRBJ1-6,NA
TGCGCCAGCAGTCCACCCGGGGCGGGGGGGTACTACGAGCAGTACTTC,CASSPPGAGGYYEQYF,TRBV10-1,TRBD2,TRBJ2-7,NA
TGTGCCAGCAGCTGGATAGCGGGAGCCTCCTACGAGCAGTACTTC,CASSWIAGASYEQYF,TRBV7-9,TRBD2,TRBJ2-7,NA
TGTGCCAGCAGCCAAGATATAGGGGGGGCCAAAAACATTCAGTACTTC,CASSQDIGGAKNIQYF,TRBV14,NA,TRBJ2-4,NA
TGTGCCAGCAGCGCGGATAACTATGGCTACACCTTC,CASSADNYGYTF,TRBV7-2,NA,TRBJ1-2,NA
TGTGCCAGCTCTACACAGGGGTTGGAGGGAGAGACCCAGTACTTC,CASSTQGLEGETQYF,TRBV2,NA,TRBJ2-5,NA
TGTGCCAGCAGCCCGGAATGGGGGGCCGATGAGCAGTTCTTC,CASSPEWGADEQFF,TRBV7-2,NA,TRBJ2-1,NA
TGTGCCAGCAGTTATGCCGGTCGTCACGAGCAGTACTTC,CASSYAGRHEQYF,TRBV6-6,NA,TRBJ2-7,NA
TGCGCCAGCTCAACGGGACGCTCCTCTGGAAACACCATATATTTT,CASSTGRSSGNTIYF,TRBV5-1,NA,TRBJ1-3,NA
TGTGCCAGCACCTCCCCCGAATACGAGCAGTACTTC,CASTSPEYEQYF,TRBV27,NA,TRBJ2-7,NA